These 9 T cell receptor beta chains originate from one sample sequenced in a study of early T cells in non-severe SARS-CoV-2 infection. Each CDR3 protein is one row after TCRdb ran MiXCR on the 5' RACE reads. The sample lists more than 85,000 distinct CDR3 sequences, roughly 15% occurring once. The source was whole blood, collected at baseline. Receptors were obtained from an adult who was a healthcare worker with PCR-confirmed SARS-CoV-2 infection or an uninfected control (not recorded which).

The chain is built from TRBV7-2 and TRBJ2-7; the D is unclear. This CDR3 is 14 amino acids long. The V end was cut by 5 bases, the J end by 3 bases, with 14 bases between. Per the germline V gene, CDR1 is SGHTA and CDR2 is FQGNSA. CDR3 nucleotide sequence: TGTGCCAGCAGCCCCAACCGGATTGTCTACGAGCAGTACTTC. It yields the protein CASSPNRIVYEQYF.

J is TRBJ1-1 and V is TRBV29-1; TRBD1 matches 7 bases. The germline gives CDR1 SQVTM, CDR2 ANQGSEA. The CDR3 runs 12 residues. V was clipped by 6 bases and J by 2 bases; unmatched bases: 3. CDR3 in amino acids: CSVRTGNTEAFF. CDR3 in DNA: TGCAGCGTCAGGACAGGAAACACTGAAGCTTTCTTT.

This clonotype was detected only a few times. J is TRBJ2-7 and V is TRBV7-2, with D unclear. The germline V and J ends were trimmed by 1 base and 3 bases, with 7 bases remaining between them. Germline CDR1 and CDR2: SGHTA and FQGNSA. The CDR3 loop spans 13 amino acids. CDR3 protein: CASSLGAVYEQYF. DNA of the CDR3: TGTGCCAGCAGCTTAGGGGCCGTCTACGAGCAGTACTTC.

This clonotype has a count of ten or more. The V gene is TRBV28, the J gene TRBJ1-1; D is uncertain. CDR3 length: 11 residues. Trimming shortened V by 3 bases and J by 8 bases, and 7 bases separated the two germline ends. Germline V gene data show CDR1 as MDHEN and CDR2 as SYDVKM. CDR3 sequence (DNA): TGTGCCAGCAGTTTTAGGCAAGAAGCTTTCTTT. It codes for CASSFRQEAFF.

The chain uses TRBV18 and TRBJ1-4; D is ambiguous. V was trimmed by 4 bases and J by 6 bases, leaving 3 bases between them. The germline gives CDR1 KGHSH, CDR2 LQKENI. This CDR3 spans 11 amino acids. For the CDR3, the DNA is TGTGCCAGCTCACACGATGAAAAACTGTTTTTT. Its protein is CASSHDEKLFF.

In this sample, this clonotype turned up a few times. The chain couples TRBV20-1 to TRBJ1-2; 8 nucleotides agree with TRBD1. Germline trimming cut 5 bases from V and 4 bases from J; bases unmatched to any gene: 9. The CDR3 extends over 14 amino acids. Germline lookup yields CDR1 DFQATT and CDR2 SNEGSKA (reference sequence). CDR3 region: CSAQDRVALYGYTF. In DNA, the CDR3 is TGCAGTGCTCAGGACAGGGTAGCGCTCTATGGCTACACCTTC.

This clonotype was seen a handful of times. CDR3 DNA: TGTGCCAGCAGCCAGTCCGCACCCGCCACAGATACGCAGTATTTT. The encoded protein is CASSQSAPATDTQYF. This chain uses TRBV5-4 with TRBJ2-3; D remains ambiguous. The CDR3 is 15 amino acids. CDR1 is SGHNT, CDR2 YYREEE, per germline (reference sequence). Trimming pared 4 bases from V and 2 bases from J, leaving 14 bases between.

CDR3 protein: CASSGGTSGSYGGELFF. The CDR3 DNA reads as TGTGCCAGCAGCGGTGGGACTAGCGGGAGTTACGGCGGGGAGCTGTTTTTT. V usage is TRBV7-2 and J usage is TRBJ2-2, with 14 bases that match TRBD2. This CDR3 is built from 17 residues. V lost 5 bases and J lost 7; bases outside the gene matches: 9. In germline, CDR1 is SGHTA, CDR2 FQGNSA.

J is TRBJ2-7 and V is TRBV10-3; 8 bases line up with TRBD1. With V trimmed by 4 bases and J by 3 bases, 8 bases remained unmatched. The V gene's germline CDR1 is ENHRY and CDR2 SYGVKD. There are 15 residues in the CDR3. In nucleotides, the CDR3 is TGTGCCATCAGTGGTGGACAGGGAAAAAACTACGAGCAGTACTTC. This translates into CAISGGQGKNYEQYF.